These T cell receptor beta chains were read from a single sample in a study of blood T cell repertoires in COVID-19. The repertoire was sequenced with immunoSEQ multiplex PCR; TCRdb's copy has only in-frame clones and lacks some. The table lists 55,000 or so clones, about nine tenths of them singletons, with more than 8% in the top ten. The sequencing input was peripheral blood. Every receptor here comes from a man in his sixties with active COVID-19. CDR3s include the opening cysteine and the closing phenylalanine or tryptophan. The D gene is left open where the match is weak. Expanded clones are given a class, and other clones once, few, many or no size at all.

d_gene | len | abundance | j_gene | v_gene | CDR3nt | CDR3aa
- | 14 | - | TRBJ2-3 | TRBV5-1 | TGCGCCAGCAGCTTGTTGGGCTACACAGATACGCAGTATTTT | CASSLLGYTDTQYF
TRBD2 | 13 | - | TRBJ2-1 | TRBV18 | TGTGCCAGCTCGGGGCGGGAGAAGAATGAGCAGTTCTTC | CASSGREKNEQFF
- | 13 | - | TRBJ2-1 | TRBV2 | TGTGCCAGTCAGGGGAATGGGGCCGATGAGCAGTTCTTC | CASQGNGADEQFF
TRBD2 | 15 | - | TRBJ2-7 | TRBV9 | TGTGCCAGCAGCGTCGAGGTAGCGGGAGTAGCCGAGCAGTACTTC | CASSVEVAGVAEQYF
- | 14 | - | TRBJ2-7 | TRBV7-8 | TGTGCCAGCAGCTTATCTGGACTGGAAGAGTTGCAGTACTTC | CASSLSGLEELQYF
TRBD1 | 14 | - | TRBJ2-5 | TRBV19 | TGTGCCAGTAGTACCCCCGACAGGGGAGAGACCCAGTACTTC | CASSTPDRGETQYF
TRBD1 | 15 | - | TRBJ1-5 | TRBV18 | TGTGCCAGCTCCCGGGCAGGGGGTTACAATCAGCCCCAGCATTTT | CASSRAGGYNQPQHF
TRBD1 | 14 | - | TRBJ2-3 | TRBV18 | TGTGCCAGCTCACCGGGACAGATCACAGATACGCAGTATTTT | CASSPGQITDTQYF
TRBD1 | 15 | - | TRBJ1-4 | TRBV2 | TGTGCCAGCAGTCAAGGACAGGAGCAGAATGAAAAACTGTTTTTT | CASSQGQEQNEKLFF
- | 16 | - | TRBJ2-5 | TRBV7-2 | TGTGCCAGCAGCTCCCAGACAGGCCGCCAAGGAGAGACCCAGTACTTC | CASSSQTGRQGETQYF
TRBD2 | 17 | - | TRBJ2-7 | TRBV3-1/TRBV3-2 | TGTGCCAGCAGCCAAGCTAGCGGGAGGGTGAGCTCCTACGAGCAGTACTTC | CASSQASGRVSSYEQYF
- | 14 | - | TRBJ1-1 | TRBV3-1/TRBV3-2 | TGTGCCAGCAGCCAAGAGACGGCGGGAACTGAAGCTTTCTTT | CASSQETAGTEAFF
- | 12 | - | TRBJ2-3 | TRBV7-3 | TGTGCCAGCAGCTTAGGAGAAGATACGCAGTATTTT | CASSLGEDTQYF
TRBD1 | 15 | - | TRBJ2-7 | TRBV2 | TGTGCCAGCAGGGACCCGGACAGGGATGACTACGAGCAGTACTTC | CASRDPDRDDYEQYF
- | 13 | - | TRBJ1-4 | TRBV6-6 | TGTGCCAGCAGGCGGTCGAAGGAAACGGAACTGTTTTTT | CASRRSKETELFF
- | 12 | - | TRBJ1-1 | TRBV18 | TGTGCCAGCTCACCCCTCGGGGAAGGAGCTTTCTTT | CASSPLGEGAFF
- | 14 | - | TRBJ1-2 | TRBV6-2/TRBV6-3 | TGTGCCAGCAGTTACAGAGCGGAGGCTCGGGGCTACACCTTC | CASSYRAEARGYTF
TRBD2 | 16 | once | TRBJ2-3 | TRBV5-1 | TGCGCCAGCAGCCCCGGACTAGCGGGAGTAGCAGATACGCAGTATTTT | CASSPGLAGVADTQYF